This TCR beta chain was obtained from a study of blood T cells in healthy people across ages. Study details: Per every two T cells, about one barcoded beta molecule was captured by template switching.

As regards this clonotype: Antigen specificity is unknown.

V dropped 8 bases and J dropped 13 bases, with 11 bases sitting between them. The CDR3 length is 9 residues. Germline V gives CDR1 SNHLY, CDR2 FYNNEI. Per sample, at least 5.5 micrograms of total RNA were extracted. Next came a second PCR, run for about 7 to 12 cycles, which used a sample-barcoded 5' primer along with a J-beta primer mix. Researchers report that each sample yielded at least 2.5 million CDR3-containing paired-end reads. TCRdb reprocessed the 5' RACE reads with MiXCR, giving one entry per CDR3 protein. The data show around 280,000 distinct CDR3 sequences, around 27% seen once. General study results and limits: Unsorted PBMCs blocked a conclusive comparison of naive and antigen-experienced cells.

Specimen: blood. The TCR originated in a woman aged 70 to 79 in good health. The chain combines TRBV2 with TRBJ2-5; D remains ambiguous. This CDR3 is CASERIPYF. CDR3 nucleotide sequence: TGTGCCAGCGAGAGAATCCCGTACTTC. Full variable domain (rest looked up from reference TRBV2 and TRBJ2-5): EPEVTQTPSHQVTQMGQEVILRCVPISNHLYFYWYRQILGQKVEFLVSFYNNEISEKSEIFDDQFSVERPDGSNFTLKIRSTKLEDSAMYFCASERIPYFGPGTRLLVL.